The 31 T cell receptor beta chains given below trace back to one sample, sequenced in a study of CD8+ T cells in alopecia areata. Treatment specified: oral pan-JAK inhibitor, 5-10 mg twice daily. RNA extraction and reverse transcription yielded cDNA as sequencing template. TCRdb keeps only in-frame clones here, not all; method: immunoSEQ multiplex PCR. The table shows around 120,000 clones, with roughly 60% occurring only once. The input for sequencing was CD8+ T cells sorted from blood, taken at week 4, from a patient treated with tofacitinib. These receptors all stem from a human donor with alopecia areata.

The V and J genes are TRBV7-2 and TRBJ2-2; D call uncertain. Per germline, CDR1 SGHTA and CDR2 FQGNSA. The CDR3 runs 14 residues. V was cut by 5 bases and J by 5 bases, with 12 bases left in between. The CDR3 region is CASSPLGSTGELFF. In nucleotides, the CDR3 is TGTGCCAGCAGCCCCCTCGGGTCGACCGGGGAGCTGTTTTTT.

This chain connects TRBV27 to TRBJ1-1; D not certain. V lost 8 bases to trimming and J lost 7 bases, with 14 bases between them. The CDR3 runs 12 residues. Per germline, CDR1 MNHEY and CDR2 SMNVEV (reference sequence). The CDR3 nucleotides read TGTGCCAGCTGGAGGACGGAATTTGAAGCTTTCTTT. The encoded protein is CASWRTEFEAFF.

The chain links TRBV7-9 to TRBJ2-3; TRBD2 matches 8 bases. The germline V gene has CDR1 SEHNR and CDR2 FQNEAQ (reference sequence). The CDR3 runs 16 residues. Losses at the gene ends were 6 bases for V and 3 bases for J; bases not matched to a gene: 11. The CDR3 DNA reads as TGTGCCAGCAGAATACCGGGACTAGACATGACAGATACGCAGTATTTT. Translating it yields CASRIPGLDMTDTQYF.

V and J are TRBV2 and TRBJ2-1; no clear D. Germline CDR1 is SNHLY and CDR2 is FYNNEI. The germline V and J ends were trimmed by 7 bases and 1 base, with 11 bases remaining between them. This CDR3 is built from 14 residues. CDR3 sequence (DNA): TGTGCCAGCACCATTGAGAGTTCCTACAATGAGCAGTTCTTC. Translation gives CASTIESSYNEQFF.

The table lists this clone with a few counts. The chain couples TRBV30 to TRBJ2-1, with D unresolved. Deletions cut 0 bases from V and 4 bases from J, with 7 bases between. The CDR3 consists of 13 residues. Per the germline V gene, CDR1 is GTSNPN and CDR2 is SVGIG (reference sequence). The CDR3 nucleotides are TGTGCCTGGAGTGTAACAGTTTACAATGAGCAGTTCTTC. It specifies CAWSVTVYNEQFF.

This chain links TRBV27 with TRBJ2-3, with a possible D match to TRBD2 (6 bases). The V and J ends lost 4 bases and 1 base respectively, with 9 bases between them. The CDR3 has 14 amino acids. Germline lookup yields CDR1 MNHEY and CDR2 SMNVEV (reference sequence). CDR3 sequence: CASSSGEGTDTQYF. As DNA, the CDR3 is TGTGCCAGCAGTTCCGGGGAGGGCACAGATACGCAGTATTTT.

The rearrangement joins TRBV1 to TRBJ2-7; TRBD1, the table's D call, lacks a check against the DNA. TRBV1 is a documented pseudogene. CDR3 size: 12 residues. CDR3 nucleotides: TGCACCAGCAGCCTCCATCCCTACGAGCAGTACTTC. This sequence encodes CTSSLHPYEQYF.

The rearrangement joins TRBV6-5 to TRBJ2-7, with D maybe TRBD2 (6 bases). With 5 bases removed from V and 0 bases from J, the gap between germline ends came to 11 bases. This CDR3 spans 14 amino acids. Germline V CDR1 and CDR2: MNHEY, SVGAGI. The CDR3 nucleotides are TGTGCCAGCAGTCCCCGGGACTTCTCCTACGAGCAGTACTTC. It specifies CASSPRDFSYEQYF.

The chain carries TRBV9 and TRBJ2-1; 10 bases agree with TRBD2. The CDR3 length is 16 residues. The ends lost 4 bases at V and 4 bases at J; junction bases unmatched: 8. Germline loops: CDR1 SGDLS, CDR2 YYNGEE. In DNA, the CDR3 is TGTGCCAGCAGCCATTCCCTAGCGGGGGTTTACAATGAGCAGTTCTTC. Its protein product is CASSHSLAGVYNEQFF.

The rearrangement joins TRBV5-1 to TRBJ1-6, with D possibly being TRBD1 (6 bases). Germline assignment: CDR1 SGHRS and CDR2 YFSETQ. The CDR3 covers 13 residues. V shed 0 bases and J shed 13 bases, with 11 bases lying between them. The CDR3 reads CASSLEGGIPLHF. The DNA of the CDR3 is TGCGCCAGCAGCTTGGAGGGGGGTATCCCCCTCCACTTT. Together with reference TRBV5-1 and TRBJ1-6, the CDR3 gives the full variable domain: KAGVTQTPRYLIKTRGQQVTLSCSPISGHRSVSWYQQTPGQGLQFLFEYFSETQRNKGNFPGRFSGRQFSNSRSEMNVSTLELGDSALYLCASSLEGGIPLHFGNGTRLTVT.

This clone was seen only a few times. The gene calls are TRBV7-9 and TRBJ1-1, with a possible D match to TRBD1 (6 bases). Germline lookup yields CDR1 SEHNR and CDR2 FQNEAQ (reference sequence). This CDR3 comprises 12 residues. Trimming removed 8 bases from V and 2 bases from J, with 9 bases in between. The CDR3 loop reads CASGQFNTEAFF. The CDR3 DNA reads as TGTGCCAGCGGACAGTTTAACACTGAAGCTTTCTTT.

This clone was detected once. The CDR3 DNA reads TGCGCCAGCAGCTTAACGGGGGCCTATGGCTACACCTTC. Translated, it gives CASSLTGAYGYTF. The chain employs TRBV5-1 and TRBJ1-2; possibly TRBD1 for D (6 bases). The length of the CDR3 is 13 residues. V was shortened by 2 bases and J by 4 bases, with 9 bases between the two germline ends. CDR1 and CDR2 (germline): SGHRS, YFSETQ.

In its sample, this clone was seen once. The J gene is TRBJ2-7, the V gene TRBV27; TRBD2 agrees at 14 bases. The CDR3 extends over 16 amino acids. Losses at the gene ends were 4 bases for V and 3 bases for J; bases not matched to a gene: 5. Germline V gene lookup returns CDR1 MNHEY and CDR2 SMNVEV (reference sequence). CDR3 region: CASSSGLAGGIYEQYF. The DNA of the CDR3 is TGTGCCAGCAGTTCAGGACTAGCGGGGGGTATCTACGAGCAGTACTTC.

The V call is TRBV15, the J call TRBJ2-5, with no clear D. Germline V gene lookup returns CDR1 LNHNV and CDR2 YYDKDF (reference sequence). CDR3 size: 13 residues. V shed 8 bases and J shed 2 bases, with 12 bases lying between them. As DNA, the CDR3 is TGTGCCACCGGGCACTTGATGCAAGAGACCCAGTACTTC. Protein: CATGHLMQETQYF.

The gene calls are TRBV5-6 and TRBJ2-5; D is possibly TRBD2 (6 bases). The germline V and J ends were trimmed by 4 bases and 7 bases, with 20 bases remaining between them. CDR3 length equals 15 residues. Germline loops: CDR1 SGHDT, CDR2 YYEEEE. The CDR3 sequence is CASSVRDSSIGTQYF. The CDR3 bases are TGTGCCAGCAGCGTGCGGGACTCCTCCATCGGGACCCAGTACTTC.

This rearrangement joins TRBV27 to TRBJ2-3; D perhaps matches TRBD1 (5 bases). The ends were cut back, 9 bases at V and 4 bases at J, with 14 bases in the middle. This CDR3 contains 13 residues. Germline lookup yields CDR1 MNHEY and CDR2 SMNVEV (reference sequence). CDR3 bases: TGTGCCAGTAACCAGGGTGGCGCAGATACGCAGTATTTT. Its translation: CASNQGGADTQYF.

The V and J genes are TRBV19 and TRBJ2-1, with 12 bases fitting TRBD2. From germline, CDR1 is LNHDA and CDR2 SQIVND (reference sequence). After removal of 3 bases from V and 6 bases from J, the junction contained 12 bases not matched to a gene. The CDR3 contains 18 residues. Written as DNA, the CDR3 is TGTGCCAGTAGTATTGATTCCCCCGTACTAGCGGGGGGCAATGAGCAGTTCTTC. Amino acid sequence: CASSIDSPVLAGGNEQFF. The whole variable domain, filled in from reference TRBV19 and TRBJ2-1, reads DGGITQSPKYLFRKEGQNVTLSCEQNLNHDAMYWYRQDPGQGLRLIYYSQIVNDFQKGDIAEGYSVSREKKESFPLTVTSAQKNPTAFYLCASSIDSPVLAGGNEQFFGPGTRLTVL.

A note on this clone: Other DNA sequences in the same sample also yield this CDR3. V gene TRBV30 combines with J gene TRBJ2-2; D is unclear. V was clipped by 0 bases and J by 6 bases, with 5 bases between them. Germline assignment: CDR1 GTSNPN and CDR2 SVGIG (reference sequence). This CDR3 comprises 12 residues. The CDR3 spells CAWSVGSGELFF. The CDR3 DNA is TGTGCCTGGAGTGTGGGGTCCGGGGAGCTGTTTTTT.

J is TRBJ2-1 and V is TRBV5-6; 7 nucleotides agree with TRBD1. The germline gives CDR1 SGHDT, CDR2 YYEEEE. J lost 2 bases, V lost 2 bases, and 10 bases had no gene match. The CDR3 is 17 amino acids. CDR3 coding DNA: TGTGCCAGCAGCTTTCTAATCCAGACAGGGACCTACAATGAGCAGTTCTTC. This encodes CASSFLIQTGTYNEQFF.

This sequence joins TRBV2 and TRBJ2-3; D gene uncertain. V was clipped by 6 bases and J by 0 bases, with 1 base between them. The length of the CDR3 is 11 residues. The germline V gene encodes CDR1 SNHLY and CDR2 FYNNEI. CDR3 in DNA: TGTGCCAGCAGGAGCACAGATACGCAGTATTTT. This codes for CASRSTDTQYF.

The V call is TRBV7-9, the J call TRBJ1-1; 7 bases agree with TRBD1. Germline assignment: CDR1 SEHNR and CDR2 FQNEAQ (reference sequence). After removal of 4 bases from V and 4 bases from J, the junction contained 6 bases not matched to a gene. This CDR3 region has 14 residues. The CDR3 DNA reads as TGTGCCAGCAGCTACCCGGGACAGATCACTGAAGCTTTCTTT. Amino acid sequence: CASSYPGQITEAFF.

The chain employs TRBV7-9 and TRBJ2-1; perhaps D is TRBD1 or TRBD2 (5 bases each). Between the trimmed V and J ends, which lost 5 bases and 10 bases, there was a span of 12 bases. The CDR3 is 12 residues long. Germline-derived CDR1 and CDR2 are SEHNR and FQNEAQ (reference sequence). CDR3 sequence (DNA): TGTGCCAGCAGCGAAACCGGGACCGAGCAGTTCTTC. This gives the protein CASSETGTEQFF.

The chain carries TRBV7-9 and TRBJ1-1, with D unresolved. This CDR3 is 15 amino acids long. The germline V and J ends were trimmed by 4 bases and 3 bases, with 15 bases remaining between them. Germline-derived CDR1 and CDR2 are SEHNR and FQNEAQ (reference sequence). CDR3 in DNA: TGTGCCAGCAGCTCCCCCGCGGGGTGGGACACTGAAGCTTTCTTT. Translation: CASSSPAGWDTEAFF. The complete variable domain, with remaining parts taken from reference TRBV7-9 and TRBJ1-1, reads DTGVSQNPRHKITKRGQNVTFRCDPISEHNRLYWYRQTLGQGPEFLTYFQNEAQLEKSRLLSDRFSAERPKGSFSTLEIQRTEQGDSAMYLCASSSPAGWDTEAFFGQGTRLTVV.

This clone appeared a few times. This chain links TRBV29-1 with TRBJ1-2; 9 bases are shared with TRBD1. V dropped 5 bases and J dropped 8; count of bases not matched to a gene: 9. Per germline, CDR1 SQVTM and CDR2 ANQGSEA. CDR3 length: 13 amino acids. CDR3: CSVLRDRVIGYTF. The DNA of the CDR3 is TGCAGCGTTCTCCGGGACAGGGTAATCGGCTACACCTTC.

Only a few counts were recorded for this clone. This CDR3 reads CSVEDLRGETYEQYF. In DNA form, the CDR3 reads TGCAGCGTTGAAGATCTAAGGGGGGAGACCTACGAGCAGTACTTC. This chain uses TRBV29-1 with TRBJ2-7; either TRBD1 or TRBD2 may fit D (6 bases each). Germline V lookup: CDR1 SQVTM, CDR2 ANQGSEA. V lost 0 bases, J lost 2 bases, and 14 bases lay in between. The CDR3 contains 15 residues.

The rearrangement joins TRBV5-1 to TRBJ2-7, with 7 bases fitting TRBD1. The CDR3 sequence is 13 residues long. Germline assignment: CDR1 SGHRS and CDR2 YFSETQ. After removal of 5 bases from V and 2 bases from J, the junction contained 4 bases not matched to a gene. The CDR3 loop is CASRGTAAYEQYF. CDR3 DNA sequence: TGCGCCAGCAGAGGGACAGCAGCCTACGAGCAGTACTTC. Based on the CDR3 plus reference TRBV5-1 and TRBJ2-7, the full variable domain is KAGVTQTPRYLIKTRGQQVTLSCSPISGHRSVSWYQQTPGQGLQFLFEYFSETQRNKGNFPGRFSGRQFSNSRSEMNVSTLELGDSALYLCASRGTAAYEQYFGPGTRLTVT.

This rearrangement joins TRBV15 to TRBJ2-3, with TRBD1 matching 7 bases. J lost 1 base, V lost 5 bases, and 6 bases had no gene match. The V gene's germline CDR1 is LNHNV and CDR2 YYDKDF (reference sequence). This CDR3 contains 15 residues. The CDR3 DNA is TGTGCCACCAGCCCTATAGGGACAGGCACAGATACGCAGTATTTT. Translation gives CATSPIGTGTDTQYF.

This clone appeared a few times. The V and J genes are TRBV5-1 and TRBJ1-1; D ambiguous. This CDR3 is built from 13 residues. V was trimmed by 4 bases and J by 11 bases, leaving 18 bases between them. Germline V lookup: CDR1 SGHRS, CDR2 YFSETQ. CDR3 sequence: CASSPGLQRDAFF. CDR3 nucleotides: TGCGCCAGCAGCCCGGGCCTCCAACGGGATGCTTTCTTT.

This rearrangement joins TRBV29-1 to TRBJ2-5; 10 bases map to TRBD1. The CDR3 consists of 17 residues. In germline, CDR1 is SQVTM, CDR2 ANQGSEA. The V gene end was trimmed by 4 bases and the J gene end by 4 bases; junction bases not matched to a gene: 15. Here the CDR3 reads CSVAGLPARQGAETQYF. In nucleotides, the CDR3 is TGCAGCGTTGCCGGGTTACCTGCGAGACAGGGGGCAGAGACCCAGTACTTC.

The chain couples TRBV7-9 to TRBJ1-2; D is possibly TRBD1 (5 bases). Trimming removed 0 bases at V and 0 bases at J, with 5 bases between. The CDR3 consists of 14 residues. Germline V gives CDR1 SEHNR, CDR2 FQNEAQ (reference sequence). The CDR3 DNA is TGTGCCAGCAGCTTAGCGACAGCTAACTATGGCTACACCTTC. This encodes CASSLATANYGYTF.

The chain carries TRBV29-1 and TRBJ2-1; 8 nucleotides line up with TRBD1. This CDR3 has 14 residues. The germline CDR1 and CDR2 sequences are SQVTM and ANQGSEA. V trimming: 4 bases; J trimming: 6 bases; junction bases outside the gene matches: 8. The CDR3 sequence is CSVAPGTGGNEQFF. The CDR3 region has the DNA TGCAGCGTTGCCCCAGGGACAGGTGGCAATGAGCAGTTCTTC.